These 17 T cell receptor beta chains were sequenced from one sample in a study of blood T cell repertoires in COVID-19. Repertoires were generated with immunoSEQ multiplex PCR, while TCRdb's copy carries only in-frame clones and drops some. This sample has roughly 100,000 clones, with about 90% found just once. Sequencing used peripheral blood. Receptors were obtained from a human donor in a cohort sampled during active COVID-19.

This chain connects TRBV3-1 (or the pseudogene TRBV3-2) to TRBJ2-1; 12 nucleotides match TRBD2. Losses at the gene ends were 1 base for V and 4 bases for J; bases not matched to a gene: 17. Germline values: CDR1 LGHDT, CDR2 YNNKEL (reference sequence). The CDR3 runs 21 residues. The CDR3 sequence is CASSQGQKLAGGPLGYNEQFF. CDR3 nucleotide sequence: TGTGCCAGCAGCCAAGGGCAGAAACTAGCGGGAGGACCTTTAGGGTACAATGAGCAGTTCTTC.

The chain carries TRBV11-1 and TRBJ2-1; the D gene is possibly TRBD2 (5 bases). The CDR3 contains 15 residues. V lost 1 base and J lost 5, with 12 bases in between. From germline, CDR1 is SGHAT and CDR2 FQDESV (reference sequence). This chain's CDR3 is CASSLGGLGNNEQFF. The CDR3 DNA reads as TGTGCCAGCAGCTTAGGCGGGTTAGGAAACAATGAGCAGTTCTTC. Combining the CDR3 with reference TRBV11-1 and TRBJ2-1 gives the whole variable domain EAEVAQSPRYKITEKSQAVAFWCDPISGHATLYWYRQILGQGPELLVQFQDESVVDDSQLPKDRFSAERLKGVDSTLKIQPAELGDSAMYLCASSLGGLGNNEQFFGPGTRLTVL.

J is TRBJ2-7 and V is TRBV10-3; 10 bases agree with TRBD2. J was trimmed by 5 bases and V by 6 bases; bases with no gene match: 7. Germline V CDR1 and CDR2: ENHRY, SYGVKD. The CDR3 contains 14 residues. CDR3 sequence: CAIRRTSGINEQYF. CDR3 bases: TGTGCCATCAGGCGAACTAGCGGGATCAACGAGCAGTACTTC.

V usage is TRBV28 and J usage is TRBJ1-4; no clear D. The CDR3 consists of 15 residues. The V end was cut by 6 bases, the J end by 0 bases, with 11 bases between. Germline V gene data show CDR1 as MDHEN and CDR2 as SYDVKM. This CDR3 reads CASSRGRATNEKLFF. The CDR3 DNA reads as TGTGCCAGCAGCCGCGGGAGAGCAACTAATGAAAAACTGTTTTTT.

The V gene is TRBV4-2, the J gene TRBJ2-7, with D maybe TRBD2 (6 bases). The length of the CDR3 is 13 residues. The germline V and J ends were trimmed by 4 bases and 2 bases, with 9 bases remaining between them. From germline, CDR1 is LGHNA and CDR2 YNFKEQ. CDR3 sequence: CASSPGEAYEQYF. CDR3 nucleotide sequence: TGTGCCAGCAGCCCCGGGGAGGCCTACGAGCAGTACTTC.

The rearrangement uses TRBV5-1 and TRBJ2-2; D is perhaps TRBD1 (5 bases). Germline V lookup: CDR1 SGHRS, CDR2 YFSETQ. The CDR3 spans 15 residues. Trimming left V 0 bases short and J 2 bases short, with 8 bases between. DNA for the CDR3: TGCGCCAGCAGCTTGGACAGGAGTAACACCGGGGAGCTGTTTTTT. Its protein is CASSLDRSNTGELFF. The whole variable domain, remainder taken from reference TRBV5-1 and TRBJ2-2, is KAGVTQTPRYLIKTRGQQVTLSCSPISGHRSVSWYQQTPGQGLQFLFEYFSETQRNKGNFPGRFSGRQFSNSRSEMNVSTLELGDSALYLCASSLDRSNTGELFFGEGSRLTVL.

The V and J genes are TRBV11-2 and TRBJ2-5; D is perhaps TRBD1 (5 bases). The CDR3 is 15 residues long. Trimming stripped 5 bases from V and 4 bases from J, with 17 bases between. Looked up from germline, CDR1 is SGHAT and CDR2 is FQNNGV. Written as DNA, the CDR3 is TGTGCCAGCAGCCCCCGGACACCGGTTGGAGAGACCCAGTACTTC. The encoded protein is CASSPRTPVGETQYF. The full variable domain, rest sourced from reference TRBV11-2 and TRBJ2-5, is EAGVAQSPRYKIIEKRQSVAFWCNPISGHATLYWYQQILGQGPKLLIQFQNNGVVDDSQLPKDRFSAERLKGVDSTLKIQPAKLEDSAVYLCASSPRTPVGETQYFGPGTRLLVL.

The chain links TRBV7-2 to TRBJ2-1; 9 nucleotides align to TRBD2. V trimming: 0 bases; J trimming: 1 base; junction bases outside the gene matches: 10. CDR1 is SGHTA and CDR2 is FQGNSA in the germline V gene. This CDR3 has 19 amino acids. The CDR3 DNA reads TGTGCCAGCAGCTTAGCACTAGCGGGCCCTTTAGGTTCCTACAATGAGCAGTTCTTC. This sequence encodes CASSLALAGPLGSYNEQFF.

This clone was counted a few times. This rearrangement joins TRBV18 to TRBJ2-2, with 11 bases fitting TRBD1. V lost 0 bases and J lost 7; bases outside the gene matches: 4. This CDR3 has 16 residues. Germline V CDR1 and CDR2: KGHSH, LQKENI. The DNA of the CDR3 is TGTGCCAGCTCACCACCGGGACAGGGGGACCGCGGGGAGCTGTTTTTT. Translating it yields CASSPPGQGDRGELFF. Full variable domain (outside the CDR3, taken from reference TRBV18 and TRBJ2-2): NAGVMQNPRHLVRRRGQEARLRCSPMKGHSHVYWYRQLPEEGLKFMVYLQKENIIDESGMPKERFSAEFPKEGPSILRIQQVVRGDSAAYFCASSPPGQGDRGELFFGEGSRLTVL.

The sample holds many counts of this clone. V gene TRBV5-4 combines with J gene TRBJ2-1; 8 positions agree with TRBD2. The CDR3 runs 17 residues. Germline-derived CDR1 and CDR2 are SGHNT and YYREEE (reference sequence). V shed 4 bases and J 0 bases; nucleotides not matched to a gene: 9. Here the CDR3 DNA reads TGTGCCAGCAGCCCAACACTAGCGGCCCTCTCCTACAATGAGCAGTTCTTC. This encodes CASSPTLAALSYNEQFF.

The CDR3 DNA sequence: TGCAGCCCAGGGCCCGGGGCCAACGTCCTGACTTTC. Translated, it gives CSPGPGANVLTF. This chain connects TRBV29-1 to TRBJ2-6, with D perhaps matching TRBD1 (5 bases). This CDR3 is 12 amino acids long. In germline, CDR1 is SQVTM, CDR2 ANQGSEA. Trimming shortened V by 8 bases and J by 4 bases, and 9 bases separated the two germline ends.

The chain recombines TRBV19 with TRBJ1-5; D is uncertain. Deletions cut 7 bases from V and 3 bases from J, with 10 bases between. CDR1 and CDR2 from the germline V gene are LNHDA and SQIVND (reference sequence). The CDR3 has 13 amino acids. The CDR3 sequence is CASKSVANQPQHF. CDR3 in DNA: TGTGCCAGTAAGAGCGTAGCCAATCAGCCCCAGCATTTT.

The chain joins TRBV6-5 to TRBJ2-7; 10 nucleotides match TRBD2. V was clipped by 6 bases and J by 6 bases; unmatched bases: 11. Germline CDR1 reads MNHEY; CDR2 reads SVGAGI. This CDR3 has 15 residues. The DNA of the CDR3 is TGTGCCAGCAGCCAGGGGTCTAGCGGGAGCGGCGAGCAGTACTTC. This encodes CASSQGSSGSGEQYF.

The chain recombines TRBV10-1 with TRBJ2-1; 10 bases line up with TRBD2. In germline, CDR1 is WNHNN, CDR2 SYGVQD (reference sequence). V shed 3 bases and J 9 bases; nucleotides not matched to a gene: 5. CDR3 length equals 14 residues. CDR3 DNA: TGCGCCAGCAGTGACGCTAGCGGGAGAGGTGAGCAGTTCTTC. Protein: CASSDASGRGEQFF.

DNA for the CDR3: TGTGCCAGCAGCCAAGATCGGCAGGACTCTGGGGCCAACGTCCTGACTTTC. Translated: CASSQDRQDSGANVLTF. The V call is TRBV3-1 (or the pseudogene TRBV3-2), the J call TRBJ2-6; no firm D call. CDR3 length: 17 amino acids. Trimming pared 0 bases from V and 0 bases from J, leaving 9 bases between. Germline V gene lookup returns CDR1 LGHDT and CDR2 YNNKEL (reference sequence).

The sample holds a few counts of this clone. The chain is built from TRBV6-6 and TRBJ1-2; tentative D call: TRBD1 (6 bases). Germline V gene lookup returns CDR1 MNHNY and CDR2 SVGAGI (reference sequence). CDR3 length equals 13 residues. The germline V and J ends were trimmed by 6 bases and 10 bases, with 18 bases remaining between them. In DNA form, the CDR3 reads TGTGCCAGCAGGGGCGACACAGGGCCTTCCTACACCTTC. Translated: CASRGDTGPSYTF.

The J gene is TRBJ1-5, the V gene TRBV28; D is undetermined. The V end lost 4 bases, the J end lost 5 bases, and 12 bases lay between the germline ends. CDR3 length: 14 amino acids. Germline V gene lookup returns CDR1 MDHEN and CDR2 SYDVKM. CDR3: CASSSGVGDQPQHF. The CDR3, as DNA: TGTGCCAGCAGTTCCGGGGTTGGGGATCAGCCCCAGCATTTT.